These 7 T cell receptor beta chains came from one sample sequenced in a study of cytomegalovirus exposure and HLA in healthy donors. It was with 60 Vbeta and 13 Jbeta primers that the PCR ran. Produced via immunoSEQ multiplex PCR; TCRdb's table is partial and in-frame only. This sample has 110,000 to 150,000 clones, with about 10% found just once. Sequenced input: PBMCs. These receptor sequences come from a middle-aged man in good health and CMV-seronegative.

This chain connects TRBV2 to TRBJ1-3, with D unclear. CDR1 is SNHLY and CDR2 is FYNNEI in the germline V gene. The CDR3 length is 15 residues. V was clipped by 6 bases and J by 2 bases, with 14 bases between them. CDR3 in DNA: TGTGCCAGCAGGCGGACTGAGGGAACTGGAAACACCATATATTTT. Translating it yields CASRRTEGTGNTIYF.

The sample holds a few counts of this clone. The chain links TRBV5-1 to TRBJ1-3; D not certain. Trimming removed 1 base at V and 2 bases at J, with 7 bases between. Germline loops: CDR1 SGHRS, CDR2 YFSETQ. The CDR3 length is 14 residues. The CDR3 DNA reads as TGCGCCAGCAGCTTGCAGGAGGCTGGAAACACCATATATTTT. Translating gives CASSLQEAGNTIYF.

As concerns this clone: As the CDR3 is not closed by the conserved phenylalanine or tryptophan, this likely results from a read error. J is TRBJ1-2 and V is TRBV5-6; D is unresolved. CDR1 and CDR2 from the germline V gene are SGHDT and YYEEEE. The CDR3 runs 13 residues. CDR3: CASFGLSSYGYTV. The CDR3 DNA is TGTGCCAGTTTCGGACTGTCGTCTTATGGGTACACCGTC.

This clone appeared a few times. V and J are TRBV6-5 and TRBJ2-7, with TRBD2 matching 9 bases. Germline V lookup: CDR1 MNHEY, CDR2 SVGAGI. V was clipped by 5 bases and J by 6 bases; unmatched bases: 8. This CDR3 region has 14 residues. The CDR3 coding sequence is TGTGCCAGCAGTCCCGGGACTAGCAGAAGCGAGCAGTACTTC. Its protein product is CASSPGTSRSEQYF.

The genes are TRBV11-2 and TRBJ2-5; weak D call: TRBD2 (6 bases). The V end was cut by 5 bases, the J end by 3 bases, with 10 bases between. This CDR3 spans 13 amino acids. Germline CDR1 SGHAT, CDR2 FQNNGV. CDR3: CASSLGLEETQYF. The CDR3 DNA reads TGTGCCAGCAGCCTGGGACTGGAAGAGACCCAGTACTTC.

This clone was seen more than once but under ten times. This chain connects TRBV9 to TRBJ2-3, with TRBD2 matching 9 bases. This CDR3 spans 16 amino acids. V lost 0 bases to trimming and J lost 6 bases; unmatched junction nucleotides: 8. Germline CDR1 and CDR2: SGDLS and YYNGEE. The CDR3 here is CASSVEGGRVHDTQYF. The CDR3 bases are TGTGCCAGCAGCGTAGAGGGCGGGAGGGTCCACGATACGCAGTATTTT.

This clone was counted a single time. DNA for the CDR3: TGTGCCAGCCCCCCTCGCGCGGGAGTGGGCTACAATGAGCAGTTCTTC. This sequence encodes CASPPRAGVGYNEQFF. The V call is TRBV28, the J call TRBJ2-1; 7 positions match TRBD2. The J segment lost 3 bases and the V segment lost 8 bases, leaving 13 bases of the junction unmatched. This CDR3 contains 16 residues. Looked up from germline, CDR1 is MDHEN and CDR2 is SYDVKM.